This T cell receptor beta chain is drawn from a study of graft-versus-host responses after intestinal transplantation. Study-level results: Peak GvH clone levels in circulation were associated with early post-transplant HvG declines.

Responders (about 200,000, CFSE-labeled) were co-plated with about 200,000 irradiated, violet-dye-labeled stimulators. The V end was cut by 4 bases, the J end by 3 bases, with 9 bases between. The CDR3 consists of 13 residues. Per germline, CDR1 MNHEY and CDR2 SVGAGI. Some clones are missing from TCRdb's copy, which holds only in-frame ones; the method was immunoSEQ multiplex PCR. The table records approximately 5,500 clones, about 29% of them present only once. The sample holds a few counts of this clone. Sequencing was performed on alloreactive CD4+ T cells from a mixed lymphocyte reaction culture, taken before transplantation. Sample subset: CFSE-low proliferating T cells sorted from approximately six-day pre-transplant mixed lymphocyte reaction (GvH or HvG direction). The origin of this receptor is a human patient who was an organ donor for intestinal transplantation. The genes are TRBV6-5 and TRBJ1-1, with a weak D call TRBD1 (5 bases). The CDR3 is CASSWGWDTEAFF. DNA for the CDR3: TGTGCCAGCAGTTGGGGGTGGGACACTGAAGCTTTCTTT.